These 27 T cell receptor beta chains share one sample of origin, sequenced in a study of cytomegalovirus exposure and HLA in healthy donors. The PCR contained 60 Vbeta and 13 Jbeta primers. Some clones are missing from TCRdb's copy, which holds only in-frame ones; the method was immunoSEQ multiplex PCR. The sample lists about 180,000 clones, around 80% occurring once. Material: PBMCs. These receptors were collected from a woman in her 30s in good health and CMV-seronegative.

This clone turned up a few times. The rearrangement joins TRBV20-1 to TRBJ1-5; D uncertain. Germline V gene lookup returns CDR1 DFQATT and CDR2 SNEGSKA (reference sequence). The CDR3 is made up of 11 amino acids. V shed 5 bases and J shed 11 bases, with 13 bases lying between them. The CDR3: CSAHGESAQHF. CDR3 sequence (DNA): TGCAGTGCTCACGGAGAATCGGCCCAGCATTTT.

The sample holds a few counts of this clone. The chain combines TRBV7-9 with TRBJ1-1; D perhaps matches TRBD1 (5 bases). CDR1 and CDR2 from the germline V gene are SEHNR and FQNEAQ (reference sequence). V was trimmed by 3 bases and J by 1 base, leaving 9 bases between them. The CDR3 has 14 residues. The CDR3 DNA reads as TGTGCCAGCAGCTTCCGACAGAGGAACACTGAAGCTTTCTTT. It encodes CASSFRQRNTEAFF.

This clone has only a few counts. The rearrangement joins TRBV6-4 to TRBJ2-7; TRBD2 might be the D (6 bases). The CDR3 consists of 15 residues. Germline lookup yields CDR1 MRHNA and CDR2 SNTAGT. The ends were cut back, 0 bases at V and 6 bases at J, with 15 bases in the middle. CDR3 DNA: TGTGCCAGCAGTGACTCAGGAGGGGCGCAGTCCGAGCAGTACTTC. Residues: CASSDSGGAQSEQYF.

The rearrangement uses TRBV5-1 and TRBJ2-5; 9 nucleotides line up with TRBD1. The CDR3 length is 16 residues. Trimming removed 0 bases from V and 5 bases from J; junction bases left unmatched: 8. CDR1 is SGHRS, CDR2 YFSETQ, per germline. CDR3 residues: CASSLAGTGFGETQYF. For the CDR3, the DNA is TGCGCCAGCAGCTTGGCCGGGACAGGGTTTGGGGAGACCCAGTACTTC.

The rearrangement links TRBV29-1 to TRBJ1-2, with D perhaps matching TRBD1 (5 bases). CDR1 is SQVTM and CDR2 is ANQGSEA in the germline V gene. The CDR3 has 11 residues. The CDR3 sequence is CRGGGTNGYTF. The CDR3 bases are TGCAGGGGCGGGGGGACTAATGGCTACACCTTC. The variable domain in full, completed from reference TRBV29-1 and TRBJ1-2, reads SAVISQKPSRDICQRGTSLTIQCQVDSQVTMMFWYRQQPGQSLTLIATANQGSEATYESGFVIDKFPISRPNLTFSTLTVSNMSPEDSSIYLCRGGGTNGYTFGSGTRLTVV.

The rearrangement joins TRBV5-1 to TRBJ2-7; 9 nucleotides align to TRBD2. Trimming removed 0 bases from V and 2 bases from J; junction bases left unmatched: 6. The CDR3 spans 16 residues. Germline CDR1 and CDR2: SGHRS and YFSETQ. CDR3 sequence reads: CASSLGLAGSPYEQYF. CDR3 in DNA: TGCGCCAGCAGCTTGGGCCTAGCGGGGAGCCCCTACGAGCAGTACTTC. Together with reference TRBV5-1 and TRBJ2-7, the CDR3 gives the full variable domain: KAGVTQTPRYLIKTRGQQVTLSCSPISGHRSVSWYQQTPGQGLQFLFEYFSETQRNKGNFPGRFSGRQFSNSRSEMNVSTLELGDSALYLCASSLGLAGSPYEQYFGPGTRLTVT.

The V gene is TRBV20-1, the J gene TRBJ1-1, with D unclear. CDR3 length: 11 amino acids. CDR1 and CDR2 from the germline V gene are DFQATT and SNEGSKA (reference sequence). V dropped 3 bases and J dropped 8 bases, with 10 bases sitting between them. The CDR3: CSASIIGEAFF. Written as DNA, the CDR3 is TGCAGTGCTAGTATTATCGGGGAAGCTTTCTTT.

The V and J genes are TRBV7-9 and TRBJ1-5, with 8 bases that match TRBD1. The CDR3 spans 13 residues. CDR1 SEHNR and CDR2 FQNEAQ come from the germline V gene (reference sequence). V lost 5 bases, J lost 10 bases, and 7 bases stayed unmatched. CDR3: CASSPSDRGPQHF. The CDR3 nucleotides are TGTGCCAGCAGCCCCTCAGACAGGGGTCCCCAGCATTTT.

This clone has more than one count but fewer than ten. The CDR3 DNA sequence: TGTGCCAGCAGTGTCGACAGGACTAGCACAGATACGCAGTATTTT. Its translation is CASSVDRTSTDTQYF. The chain couples TRBV6-1 to TRBJ2-3, with TRBD1 as a possible D gene (6 bases). This CDR3 has 15 amino acids. The germline gives CDR1 MNHNS, CDR2 SASEGT. V was trimmed by 4 bases and J by 0 bases, leaving 11 bases between them.

This clone was seen a single time. No conserved phenylalanine or tryptophan ends this CDR3, so it is likely a read error. The chain couples TRBV6-6 to TRBJ2-7; D is possibly TRBD2 (6 bases). Germline V gene lookup returns CDR1 MNHNY and CDR2 SVGAGI (reference sequence). V was clipped by 6 bases and J by 0 bases, with 12 bases between them. The CDR3 totals 14 residues. CDR3 in DNA: TGTGCCAGCAGGGCCACCGGGAGCTCCTACGAGCAGTACCTC. Its translation: CASRATGSSYEQYL.

This clone was counted a single time. The chain couples TRBV29-1 to TRBJ2-7, with D tentatively TRBD1 (5 bases). The length of the CDR3 is 12 residues. CDR1 is SQVTM, CDR2 ANQGSEA, per germline. Trimming pared 6 bases from V and 1 base from J, leaving 10 bases between. CDR3 in DNA: TGCAGCGTCGGGCCAGGGTCCTACGAGCAGTACTTC. Its protein is CSVGPGSYEQYF.

The chain uses TRBV30 and TRBJ1-1; 7 nucleotides agree with TRBD1. Per the germline V gene, CDR1 is GTSNPN and CDR2 is SVGIG (reference sequence). V trimming: 5 bases; J trimming: 3 bases; junction bases outside the gene matches: 12. The CDR3 is 15 residues long. The DNA for the CDR3 is TGTGCCTGGGTCCCTACAGGGGTGAGGGACACTGAAGCTTTCTTT. Translating it yields CAWVPTGVRDTEAFF.

This clone was seen a single time. The V call is TRBV9, the J call TRBJ1-1; tentatively, D is TRBD1 (6 bases). Trimming took off 7 bases at V and 0 bases at J, with 16 bases between the two ends. Germline values: CDR1 SGDLS, CDR2 YYNGEE. CDR3 size: 15 residues. The CDR3 DNA reads TGTGCCAGCGCAAAAGGACAGTTACTGAACACTGAAGCTTTCTTT. Translated: CASAKGQLLNTEAFF.

This clone occurred a few times. The J gene is TRBJ2-3, the V gene TRBV2; possibly TRBD1 for D (5 bases). The V gene's germline CDR1 is SNHLY and CDR2 FYNNEI. The length of the CDR3 is 14 residues. Trimming removed 4 bases at V and 0 bases at J, with 8 bases between. CDR3 region: CASSGQISTDTQYF. In nucleotides, the CDR3 is TGTGCCAGCAGTGGACAGATTAGCACAGATACGCAGTATTTT.

The J gene is TRBJ2-6, the V gene TRBV2, with D possibly matching TRBD1 (5 bases). From germline, CDR1 is SNHLY and CDR2 FYNNEI. With 6 bases removed from V and 0 bases from J, the gap between germline ends came to 15 bases. The CDR3 loop spans 17 amino acids. The CDR3 DNA reads as TGTGCCAGCAGGGGGCTATCAGGTCCCTCTGGGGCCAACGTCCTGACTTTC. This translates into CASRGLSGPSGANVLTF.

The chain has TRBV25-1 and TRBJ2-1, with 7 bases lining up with TRBD1. With 3 bases clipped from V and 5 bases from J, the junction kept 7 bases outside the gene matches. The V gene's germline CDR1 is MGHDK and CDR2 SYGVNS. This CDR3 spans 15 amino acids. CDR3 loop: CASSEPRQGDNEQFF. The CDR3 DNA is TGTGCCAGCAGTGAGCCCCGACAGGGAGACAATGAGCAGTTCTTC.

The chain couples TRBV11-3 to TRBJ2-2; D remains ambiguous. The V and J ends lost 8 bases and 4 bases respectively, with 8 bases between them. Per germline, CDR1 SGHNT and CDR2 YENEEA. CDR3 length: 12 residues. The CDR3 here is CASSTGTGELFF. The CDR3 DNA follows: TGTGCCAGCTCAACCGGCACCGGGGAGCTGTTTTTT.

The chain joins TRBV21-1 to TRBJ2-7; TRBD1 is taken as the D call from the table, unchecked against the DNA. TRBV21-1 is designated a pseudogene. The CDR3 contains 16 residues. CDR3 in DNA: TGTGCCAGCAGGGATGACAGCGTAGTCCCCGTCCCCGAGCAGTACTTC. Protein: CASRDDSVVPVPEQYF.

The chain carries TRBV30 and TRBJ1-2, with unresolved D. Deletions cut 3 bases from V and 4 bases from J, with 15 bases between. Germline values: CDR1 GTSNPN, CDR2 SVGIG (reference sequence). The CDR3 is made up of 14 amino acids. The CDR3 bases are TGTGCCTGGAGCAACACCGGGATTAGCTATGGCTACACCTTC. It encodes CAWSNTGISYGYTF.

The chain uses TRBV10-3 and TRBJ2-7; D not certain. Germline V lookup: CDR1 ENHRY, CDR2 SYGVKD. Trimming shortened V by 6 bases and J by 2 bases, and 14 bases separated the two germline ends. There are 14 residues in the CDR3. CDR3 coding DNA: TGTGCCATCAGAAGTACAGAAAGAGCCTACGAGCAGTACTTC. This encodes CAIRSTERAYEQYF.

This sequence joins TRBV2 and TRBJ1-1; possible D gene TRBD1, 5 bases. This CDR3 is 12 amino acids long. The V gene's germline CDR1 is SNHLY and CDR2 FYNNEI. The V end lost 7 bases, the J end lost 12 bases, and 18 bases lay between the germline ends. CDR3: CASTQDGQGTFF. DNA of the CDR3: TGTGCCAGCACTCAAGATGGGCAGGGAACTTTCTTT.

The gene calls are TRBV4-1 and TRBJ1-2; D gene ambiguous. Germline V CDR1 and CDR2: MGHRA, YSYEKL. V lost 0 bases and J 3 bases, leaving 11 bases between the germline ends. The CDR3 extends over 15 amino acids. CDR3 coding DNA: TGCGCCAGCAGCCAAGAGGTTTCAGTCCACTATGGCTACACCTTC. It is translated as CASSQEVSVHYGYTF.

The chain links TRBV7-2 to TRBJ1-1, with D uncertain. Germline values: CDR1 SGHTA, CDR2 FQGNSA. V lost 2 bases to trimming and J lost 3 bases, with 7 bases between them. The CDR3 covers 13 residues. For the CDR3, the DNA is TGTGCCAGCAGCTTATCCCCGGACACTGAAGCTTTCTTT. Translating gives CASSLSPDTEAFF.

The V call is TRBV7-8, the J call TRBJ1-1; 8 nucleotides agree with TRBD1. The V segment lost 1 base and the J segment 0 bases; nucleotides outside the gene matches: 4. The CDR3 covers 16 residues. Germline CDR1 SGHVS, CDR2 FQNEAQ. Here the CDR3 DNA reads TGTGCCAGCAGCTTAGTGCCAGGGGGCCTGAACACTGAAGCTTTCTTT. Encoded protein: CASSLVPGGLNTEAFF.

This clone showed up just once. J is TRBJ2-7 and V is TRBV2, with a weak D call TRBD1 (5 bases). The CDR3 covers 13 residues. V lost 8 bases to trimming and J lost 0 bases, with 11 bases between them. The V gene's germline CDR1 is SNHLY and CDR2 FYNNEI. Written as DNA, the CDR3 is TGTGCCAGCTTGGGGCTGAGCTCCTACGAGCAGTACTTC. It specifies CASLGLSSYEQYF.

CDR3 DNA: TGTGCCAGCAGCTTAGCGTGGGGGGGGTCCCTCCACTTT. Translation: CASSLAWGGSLHF. The chain joins TRBV7-2 to TRBJ1-6, with D tentatively TRBD1 (5 bases). The CDR3 totals 13 residues. Looked up from germline, CDR1 is SGHTA and CDR2 is FQGNSA. The V end was cut by 0 bases, the J end by 14 bases, with 11 bases between.

The V and J genes are TRBV11-2 and TRBJ1-2, with D hard to call. The germline gives CDR1 SGHAT, CDR2 FQNNGV. The CDR3 runs 14 residues. V lost 4 bases to trimming and J lost 2 bases, with 11 bases between them. CDR3 sequence: CASSSSYLNYGYTF. CDR3 in DNA: TGTGCCAGCAGCTCGTCCTACTTGAACTATGGCTACACCTTC.